The 2 T cell receptor beta chains below come from one sample, sequenced in a study of blood T cell repertoires in COVID-19 (dated by TCRdb to the early 2020s). The receptor library was made with the immunoSEQ multiplex PCR assay. TCRdb stores this immuneACCESS table with in-frame sequences only. Part of the clones is absent; in the studies checked, under half of the shortfall reflects unresolved V genes, and no reason is known for the rest. The sample yields around 50,000 clones; approximately 80% were counted once. Of the sample, roughly 55% falls within the top ten clones. Sequences were obtained from peripheral blood. These receptors all stem from an older man with acute or convalescent COVID-19.

This clone appeared a few times. The chain joins TRBV5-6 to TRBJ1-1; 7 bases are shared with TRBD1. The V gene end was trimmed by 6 bases and the J gene end by 2 bases; junction bases not matched to a gene: 16. Germline V gives CDR1 SGHDT, CDR2 YYEEEE. The CDR3 totals 17 residues. The CDR3 region is CASNQVAGGTANTEAFF. CDR3 coding DNA: TGTGCCAGCAACCAGGTAGCCGGAGGGACAGCCAACACTGAAGCTTTCTTT.

The V and J genes are TRBV6-5 and TRBJ1-4; tentatively, D is TRBD1 (6 bases). The V and J ends lost 6 bases and 8 bases respectively, with 16 bases between them. CDR3 size: 14 residues. Germline V gene lookup returns CDR1 MNHEY and CDR2 SVGAGI. Here the CDR3 DNA reads TGTGCCAGCAGCCGGGGGGCGGGTAGGGAAAAACTGTTTTTT. Translation: CASSRGAGREKLFF.